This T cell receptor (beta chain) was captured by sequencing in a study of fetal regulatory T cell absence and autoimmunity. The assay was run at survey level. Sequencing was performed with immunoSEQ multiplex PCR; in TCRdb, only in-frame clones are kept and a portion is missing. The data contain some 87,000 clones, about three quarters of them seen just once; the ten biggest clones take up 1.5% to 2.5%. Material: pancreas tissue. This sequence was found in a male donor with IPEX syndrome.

CDR3: CASSRSPTYQETQYF. The CDR3 coding sequence is TGTGCCAGCAGCCGGAGTCCGACATATCAAGAGACCCAGTACTTC. The V gene is TRBV6-5, the J gene TRBJ2-5; the D is unclear. Germline V gene sequence: CDR1 MNHEY, CDR2 SVGAGI. Trimming removed 6 bases at V and 2 bases at J, with 16 bases between. The CDR3 covers 15 residues.